The entry below gives a single T cell receptor (beta chain) sequence along with its context. No cognate antigen has been identified for it. Base qualities are not at hand, and no much larger clone is one base apart. To estimate absolute template abundance from read counts, synthetic TCR analog templates were spiked into each PCR. The immunoSEQ assay was used to amplify TCRbeta CDR3 regions from genomic DNA with bias-controlled V and J gene primers. Sequencing of rearranged TCRbeta segments was performed at approximately 20X coverage. The study's processing was this. Clustering was used to correct sequencing errors, and CDR3s were annotated against IMGT so that V, D and J genes could be assigned. Downstream analyses used only productive TCRbeta rearrangements and left out out-of-frame or stop-codon sequences. To compute clonality, Shannon entropy was normalized by the log of the number of unique productive sequences and then subtracted from one. Clones differing between time points or between blood and tumor were identified by Fisher's exact test with Benjamini-Hochberg correction at adjusted p below 0.01. TCRdb's version of the immuneACCESS table is confined to in-frame rearrangements and falls short of the full clone set. An unresolved V gene accounts for under half of the shortfall where checked; the remainder is of unknown origin. V and J calls and clone size are as listed in that table; D and trimming were resolved from the DNA. The sample contains 45,000 to 55,000 clones, approximately 80% of them found a single time. Over 1% of the sample is held by the ten biggest clonotypes.

Taken with the paper, the label for time point translates to: pretreatment peripheral blood. A cohort of approximately 31 patients with locally advanced or metastatic urothelial carcinoma, treated at Memorial Sloan Kettering on a trial protocol, was included. Peripheral blood mononuclear cells were collected pretreatment and during treatment, with between 1 and 8 total time points obtained per patient. The Qiagen DNeasy Blood extraction kit was used to purify genomic DNA from total PBMCs and tumor samples. Collected pretreatment and during treatment, PBMCs were isolated and stored as previously described. The data originate from a study of PD-L1 blockade in urothelial cancer (dated by TCRdb to 2017 to 2019). Describing the broader study: All patients started therapy around 2014 and received atezolizumab 1,200 mg intravenously every 3 weeks. Pretreatment blood TCR-seq was available for fewer than 30 patients, at least one posttreatment blood collection was obtained for some 25 patients, and tumor TCR-seq was available for some 25 patients. Somatic, immune and clinical correlates of response to PD-L1 blockade with atezolizumab in urothelial cancer were the focus of an exploratory multi-omic analysis. About 85% of the roughly 29 patients were identified as males with urothelial cancer of bladder origin, and a prior smoking history was reported by 18 of 29 patients. Patients had an ECOG performance status of 0 or 1 and had received between 0 and 3 prior chemotherapy regimens. TCR sequencing covered pretreatment tumor samples and matched, serially collected peripheral blood taken before and after atezolizumab treatment. A median of roughly 140,000 T cells and 80,000 to 100,000 unique TCRs was obtained from blood samples, and a median clonality of roughly 0.08 was observed. Durable clinical benefit was defined as progression-free survival longer than 6 months, and TCR features were also tested against progression-free and overall survival. Blood samples were analyzed at two time points: 3 weeks after treatment start (second dose) and 6 weeks after treatment start. Durable clinical benefit was achieved by nine patients but not by the remaining 20. In the same patients, pretreatment tumors underwent whole exome sequencing and RNA sequencing in addition to TCR sequencing. The full study reports these points: A pretreatment peripheral blood TCR clonality below the median was linked to improved progression-free and overall survival. Among patients with durable benefit, tumor-associated TCR clones showed greater expansion in peripheral blood 3 weeks after treatment started (n ≈ 23, p = 0.022). Because of the small sample size (n ≈ 31) and the many exploratory analyses performed, the results are intended to be regarded as hypothesis-generating.

The material was PBMCs, obtained around atezolizumab (anti-PD-L1) treatment. This receptor was obtained from a man aged 50-60 years with urothelial cancer.

The DNA sequence follows: TGTGCCATCAGTGGGGAGGTAGGTTACGAGCAGTACTTC. It is translated as CAISGEVGYEQYF. This chain is built from TRBV10-3 and TRBJ2-7, with a weak D call of TRBD2 (6 bases match). CDR1 is given as ENHRY and CDR2 as SYGVKD, both from the germline V gene. The trim is 4 bases for V and 4 bases for J, with a gap of 11 bases between the germline ends. From the cysteine through the phenylalanine, the CDR3 covers 13 amino acids. This entry keeps only the CDR3 DNA: 39 bases, framed from base 1.